The present entry profiles one TCR beta chain with its context. Germline V CDR1 and CDR2: SGHRS, YFSETQ. This CDR3 has 16 amino acids. V dropped 4 bases and J dropped 0; count of bases not matched to a gene: 6. The sample originates from a study of blood T cell repertoires in COVID-19. The repertoire was sequenced with immunoSEQ multiplex PCR; TCRdb's copy has only in-frame clones and lacks some. The data show 90,000 or so clones, approximately 90% seen once. This TCR was sampled from a human donor with active COVID-19. The donor label of this sample is uncertain. The sample was peripheral blood. The chain uses TRBV5-1 and TRBJ2-2; 7 positions agree with TRBD1. The CDR3 loop is CASSHRGRANTGELFF. For the CDR3, the DNA is TGCGCCAGCAGCCACAGGGGTAGAGCGAACACCGGGGAGCTGTTTTTT. Full variable domain (remainder filled in from reference TRBV5-1 and TRBJ2-2): KAGVTQTPRYLIKTRGQQVTLSCSPISGHRSVSWYQQTPGQGLQFLFEYFSETQRNKGNFPGRFSGRQFSNSRSEMNVSTLELGDSALYLCASSHRGRANTGELFFGEGSRLTVL.